This record concerns one T cell receptor beta chain sequence. No antigen is known for it. These data originate in a study of beta chain features in type 1 diabetes. Study at large: Sorted cells, roughly 98,000,000 in number, were examined across all samples.

Study-level results: When Type 1 diabetes patients were examined, their TCRB CDR3s proved moderately but significantly shorter in all four CD4+ subsets. Naive, central memory and Treg TCRB repertoires appeared more alike in patients than in healthy donors.

The entirety of the isolated RNA underwent reverse transcription, so expressed TCRB transcripts were sequenced. Using immunoSEQ multiplex PCR, the repertoire was profiled, and TCRdb retains in-frame clones only, with some absent. The data contain under 800,000 clones, about 14% of them singletons. Naive, central memory, regulatory and stem cell-like memory cells within the CD4+ compartment were sorted using CD45RO/CCR7/CD25/CD127/CD95/CD27. This CDR3 comprises 11 residues. Germline assignment: CDR1 KGHSH and CDR2 LQKENI. V gave up 4 bases and J gave up 3 bases, with 3 bases separating them. The chain carries TRBV18 and TRBJ2-5; D is undetermined. The TCR comes from a man between 18 and 35 years old in good health. The sequenced sample was naive CD4+ T cells from blood. The CDR3 spells CASSRKETQYF. The CDR3 DNA follows: TGTGCCAGCTCACGAAAAGAGACCCAGTACTTC.